Presented here are 24 T cell receptor beta chains from one specimen sequenced in a study of blood T cells in healthy people across ages. Alongside a J-beta primer mix, a sample-barcoded 5' primer served in a second PCR lasting about 7 to 11 cycles. TCRdb reanalysed the 5' RACE reads using MiXCR and keeps one entry per CDR3 protein. The sample consists of about 760,000 distinct CDR3 sequences, 20% to 25% of them appearing once. The same specimen was also included in a second study, on T cells of mothers and their children.

Sequencing input: blood. These receptors all stem from a boy younger than 18 in good health.

This clonotype was detected a few times. The V call is TRBV9, the J call TRBJ2-7; D remains unclear. CDR1 is SGDLS, CDR2 YYNGEE, per germline. The V gene lost 2 bases and the J gene lost 3 bases, with 9 bases spanning the gap. The CDR3 is 13 residues long. The CDR3 DNA follows: TGTGCCAGCAGCGTGGACGTAAACTACGAGCAGTACTTC. The encoded protein is CASSVDVNYEQYF. Drawing the rest from reference TRBV9 and TRBJ2-7, the complete variable domain is DSGVTQTPKHLITATGQRVTLRCSPRSGDLSVYWYQQSLDQGLQFLIQYYNGEERAKGNILERFSAQQFPDLHSELNLSSLELGDSALYFCASSVDVNYEQYFGPGTRLTVT.

This clonotype was seen a few times. The rearrangement uses TRBV12-3 or TRBV12-4 and TRBJ1-2; 9 bases are a match to TRBD1. The CDR3 is 15 residues long. V was clipped by 5 bases and J by 10 bases; unmatched bases: 14. This chain's CDR3 is CASSGRDRVEDDYTF. The CDR3 coding sequence is TGTGCCAGCAGTGGCCGGGACAGGGTAGAAGATGACTACACCTTC.

The V call is TRBV18, the J call TRBJ1-2, with unresolved D. Trimming took 4 bases from V and 4 from J, leaving 13 bases between them. The germline V gene has CDR1 KGHSH and CDR2 LQKENI. The CDR3 is 14 amino acids. The CDR3 protein is CASSLSDGFYGYTF. The CDR3 region has the DNA TGTGCCAGCTCACTCTCGGACGGATTCTATGGCTACACCTTC.

This rearrangement joins TRBV12-5 to TRBJ1-4; the D is unclear. Germline loops: CDR1 LGHNT, CDR2 FRNRAP. V lost 0 bases, J lost 8 bases, and 13 bases lay in between. There are 15 residues in the CDR3. This CDR3 reads CASGLVGGLKEKLFF. For the CDR3, the DNA is TGTGCTAGTGGTTTGGTAGGAGGGTTAAAGGAAAAACTGTTTTTT. Using reference TRBV12-5 and TRBJ1-4 for the parts outside the CDR3, the full variable domain is DARVTQTPRHKVTEMGQEVTMRCQPILGHNTVFWYRQTMMQGLELLAYFRNRAPLDDSGMPKDRFSAEMPDATLATLKIQPSEPRDSAVYFCASGLVGGLKEKLFFGSGTQLSVL.

A few counts support this clonotype. V and J are TRBV6-5 and TRBJ2-7, with D tentatively TRBD1 (5 bases). Germline-derived CDR1 and CDR2 are MNHEY and SVGAGI. This CDR3 has 14 residues. V lost 7 bases, J lost 6 bases, and 19 bases lay in between. CDR3 loop: CASTPGPGLPEQYF. As DNA, the CDR3 is TGTGCCAGCACGCCGGGTCCAGGGCTCCCCGAGCAGTACTTC.

A remark on this clonotype: Germline and junction disagree at one end, which may indicate a read error. The V and J genes are TRBV10-3 and TRBJ2-5; TRBD2 aligns across 7 bases. Germline CDR1 ENHRY, CDR2 SYGVKD. The CDR3 consists of 14 residues. DNA of the CDR3: TGTGCCACCAGTTTGGAGCCGGGGGGAGAGACCCAGTACTTC. Its translation is CATSLEPGGETQYF.

This chain uses TRBV5-1 with TRBJ2-7; 7 bases agree with TRBD1. This CDR3 comprises 12 residues. Germline loops: CDR1 SGHRS, CDR2 YFSETQ. Trimming cost V 4 bases and J 5 bases; bases outside gene matches: 3. CDR3 DNA: TGCGCCAGCAGCCACACAGGGGACGAGCAGTACTTC. Its protein is CASSHTGDEQYF.

This clonotype was picked up a small number of times. CDR3 DNA sequence: TGCAGTGCTAGAGATGCAAGAACCTTAGCCAAAAACATTCAGTACTTC. The encoded protein is CSARDARTLAKNIQYF. The rearrangement uses TRBV20-1 and TRBJ2-4, with D uncertain. CDR3 length equals 16 residues. Germline CDR1 is DFQATT and CDR2 is SNEGSKA (reference sequence). Trimming removed 0 bases at V and 0 bases at J, with 12 bases between.

The chain is built from TRBV3-1 and TRBJ2-5, with 7 bases matching TRBD2. J was trimmed by 4 bases and V by 4 bases; bases with no gene match: 9. CDR1 and CDR2 (germline): LGHDT, YNNKEL (reference sequence). The CDR3 runs 15 residues. The CDR3 nucleotides are TGTGCCAGCAGCCCCCGAGCGGGGTCAGGAGAGACCCAGTACTTC. This sequence encodes CASSPRAGSGETQYF.

The sample holds a few counts of this clonotype. This chain connects TRBV7-2 to TRBJ2-7; D is possibly TRBD1 (7 bases). V gave up 7 bases and J gave up 7 bases, with 11 bases separating them. Per the germline V gene, CDR1 is SGHTA and CDR2 is FQGNSA. This CDR3 region has 11 residues. The CDR3 DNA reads as TGTGCCAGCACCCCAGGGGGGGAGCAGTACTTC. The encoded protein is CASTPGGEQYF.

This clonotype was picked up a small number of times. V and J are TRBV7-2 and TRBJ1-5, with TRBD1 as a possible D gene (6 bases). The CDR3 contains 15 residues. In germline, CDR1 is SGHTA, CDR2 FQGNSA. Trimming took off 4 bases at V and 5 bases at J, with 15 bases between the two ends. This chain's CDR3 is CASSSVKGVYQPQHF. CDR3 nucleotide sequence: TGTGCCAGCAGCTCCGTAAAGGGGGTGTATCAGCCCCAGCATTTT.

This clonotype was seen a handful of times. The chain couples TRBV4-1 to TRBJ2-5, with 10 bases that match TRBD2. In germline, CDR1 is MGHRA, CDR2 YSYEKL. The CDR3 contains 13 residues. The V segment lost 3 bases and the J segment 7 bases; nucleotides outside the gene matches: 2. Here the CDR3 DNA reads TGCGCCAGCAGCCATCTAGCGGGAGCGACCCAGTACTTC. Amino acids: CASSHLAGATQYF.

The genes are TRBV7-9 and TRBJ1-1; 7 bases line up with TRBD1. The germline gives CDR1 SEHNR, CDR2 FQNEAQ (reference sequence). With V trimmed by 5 bases and J by 10 bases, 13 bases remained unmatched. This CDR3 region has 14 residues. The CDR3 DNA reads as TGTGCCAGCAGCATCGACAGGGCAGGGCCGATAGCTTTCTTT. This translates into CASSIDRAGPIAFF.

The rearrangement uses TRBV9 and TRBJ2-1; TRBD1 matches at 10 bases. The J call may be faulty, since TRBJ2-7 better matches the DNA end. The CDR3 length is 15 residues. Germline V gene data show CDR1 as SGDLS and CDR2 as YYNGEE. The CDR3 coding sequence is TGTGCCAGCAGCCAGACGGACAGGGGGGGGCACGAGCAGTACTTC. Translation: CASSQTDRGGHEQYF.

This clonotype was counted between two and nine times. The chain is built from TRBV4-1 and TRBJ2-5, with D possibly being TRBD1 or TRBD2 (5 bases each). The CDR3 covers 14 residues. V was trimmed by 0 bases and J by 4 bases, leaving 9 bases between them. Germline assignment: CDR1 MGHRA and CDR2 YSYEKL. As DNA, the CDR3 is TGCGCCAGCAGCCAAGATCCCGGGGCAGAGACCCAGTACTTC. Translated, it gives CASSQDPGAETQYF.

This rearrangement joins TRBV4-1 to TRBJ2-5; D is unresolved. Trimming stripped 4 bases from V and 2 bases from J, with 14 bases between. This CDR3 is 15 amino acids long. CDR1 is MGHRA and CDR2 is YSYEKL in the germline V gene. The CDR3 region is CASSRWTPMQETQYF. The CDR3 DNA follows: TGCGCCAGCAGCCGGTGGACGCCTATGCAAGAGACCCAGTACTTC.

The gene calls are TRBV7-9 and TRBJ2-5, with 8 nucleotides matching TRBD2. Trimming removed 3 bases from V and 5 bases from J; junction bases left unmatched: 5. The CDR3 has 14 residues. The germline CDR1 and CDR2 sequences are SEHNR and FQNEAQ (reference sequence). The DNA of the CDR3 is TGTGCCAGCAGCTTGAGTAGCGGGGTGGAGACCCAGTACTTC. This codes for CASSLSSGVETQYF. The variable domain in full, completed from reference TRBV7-9 and TRBJ2-5, reads DTGVSQNPRHKITKRGQNVTFRCDPISEHNRLYWYRQTLGQGPEFLTYFQNEAQLEKSRLLSDRFSAERPKGSFSTLEIQRTEQGDSAMYLCASSLSSGVETQYFGPGTRLLVL.

The rearrangement joins TRBV20-1 to TRBJ1-5, with no clear D. The CDR3 spans 15 residues. From germline, CDR1 is DFQATT and CDR2 SNEGSKA (reference sequence). Trimming took off 6 bases at V and 2 bases at J, with 17 bases between the two ends. In DNA form, the CDR3 reads TGCAGTGCCCAGGACCCACGGAGGGGCAATCAGCCCCAGCATTTT. Translating gives CSAQDPRRGNQPQHF.

V usage is TRBV4-1 and J usage is TRBJ2-5; tentatively, D is TRBD2 (5 bases). Gene TRBJ2-1 matches the end of the DNA better, so the J call may be wrong. This CDR3 has 16 amino acids. Germline V gives CDR1 MGHRA, CDR2 YSYEKL. CDR3 sequence (DNA): TGCGCCAGCAGCCAAGTGAGGGAGCCCTCCTACAATGAGCAGTTCTTC. Encoded protein: CASSQVREPSYNEQFF.

V usage is TRBV7-9 and J usage is TRBJ2-1; 7 bases map to TRBD2. Per germline, CDR1 SEHNR and CDR2 FQNEAQ (reference sequence). The CDR3 is 19 residues long. V lost 5 bases to trimming and J lost 0 bases; unmatched junction nucleotides: 16. CDR3 loop: CASSLPGGGSGSSYNEQFF. CDR3 coding DNA: TGTGCCAGCAGCCTCCCCGGCGGGGGTAGCGGCAGCTCCTACAATGAGCAGTTCTTC.

The chain employs TRBV7-3 and TRBJ2-1; TRBD2 matches 8 bases. The CDR3 spans 16 residues. Germline loops: CDR1 SGHTA, CDR2 FQGTGA. Trimming removed 4 bases from V and 8 bases from J; junction bases left unmatched: 13. The chain's CDR3 is CASSSLIGTSIDEQFF. Here the CDR3 DNA reads TGTGCCAGCAGCTCTCTCATCGGGACTAGTATTGATGAGCAGTTCTTC.

This clonotype has more than one count but fewer than ten. The chain combines TRBV12-3 or TRBV12-4 with TRBJ1-1, with 7 bases identical to TRBD1. V lost 3 bases to trimming and J lost 5 bases; unmatched junction nucleotides: 9. The CDR3 is made up of 15 amino acids. In nucleotides, the CDR3 is TGTGCCAGCAGTTTGGGACAGAGGGCTTTTACTGAAGCTTTCTTT. Its translation: CASSLGQRAFTEAFF.

This clonotype was observed a few times. The chain joins TRBV2 to TRBJ2-7; D unclear. The CDR3 contains 16 residues. The germline V gene has CDR1 SNHLY and CDR2 FYNNEI. V lost 5 bases and J 4 bases, leaving 21 bases between the germline ends. The CDR3: CASSTTLTEPNYEQYF. In DNA form, the CDR3 reads TGTGCCAGCAGTACCACGCTGACGGAGCCGAATTACGAGCAGTACTTC.

The table lists this clonotype with a few counts. The CDR3 protein is CASATGTVGNQPQHF. In DNA form, the CDR3 reads TGTGCCAGCGCCACCGGGACCGTCGGCAATCAGCCCCAGCATTTT. The chain carries TRBV28 and TRBJ1-5; D possibly corresponds to TRBD1 (5 bases). Trimming left V 8 bases short and J 2 bases short, with 16 bases between. The CDR3 spans 15 residues. CDR1 is MDHEN, CDR2 SYDVKM, per germline.